This T cell receptor (beta chain) was documented in a study of T cells in Graves' hyperthyroidism and ophthalmopathy. Study-wide results and caveats: In blood, most of the thyroid clonotypes expanded above 0.001 were also present.

V gave up 2 bases and J gave up 2 bases, with 10 bases separating them. The length of the CDR3 is 14 residues. The germline V gene has CDR1 MNHEY and CDR2 SVGEGT. The sample holds a few counts of this clonotype. Antigen specificity is unknown. Amplified regions were TCR beta CDR3 sequences from RNA transcripts. First-round RT-PCR with HTBI primers amplified the TCR CDR3 region. TCRdb reprocessed the multiplex PCR reads with MiXCR, giving one entry per CDR3 protein. The sample comprises hundreds of thousands of distinct CDR3 sequences, about 14% of which are singletons, and 9.5% to 15% rests with the top ten.

Input material: blood. The chain uses TRBV6-2 or TRBV6-3 and TRBJ2-7; a possible D gene is TRBD2 (5 bases). The sequence was collected from a woman in her 50s with Graves' ophthalmopathy. CDR3 nucleotide sequence: TGTGCCAGCAGTTACGGAGGTAGAGCCTACGAGCAGTACTTC. Its translation is CASSYGGRAYEQYF.